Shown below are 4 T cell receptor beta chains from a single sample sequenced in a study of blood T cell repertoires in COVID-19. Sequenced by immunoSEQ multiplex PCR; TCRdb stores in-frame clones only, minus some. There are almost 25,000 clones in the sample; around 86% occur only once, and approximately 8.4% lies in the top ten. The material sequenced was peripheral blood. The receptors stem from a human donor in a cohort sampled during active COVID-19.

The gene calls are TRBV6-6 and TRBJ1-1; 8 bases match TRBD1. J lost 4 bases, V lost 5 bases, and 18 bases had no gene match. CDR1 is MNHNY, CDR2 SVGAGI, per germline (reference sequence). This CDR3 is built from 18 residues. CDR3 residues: CASSPPTRTGKRPTEAFF. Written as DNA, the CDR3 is TGTGCCAGCAGTCCCCCGACTCGGACAGGGAAGAGACCCACTGAAGCTTTCTTT.

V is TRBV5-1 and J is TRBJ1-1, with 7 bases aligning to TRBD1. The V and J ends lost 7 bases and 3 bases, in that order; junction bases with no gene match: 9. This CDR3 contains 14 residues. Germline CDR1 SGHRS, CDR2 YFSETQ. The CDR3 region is CASSHGDSDTEAFF. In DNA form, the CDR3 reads TGCGCCAGCTCTCACGGGGACAGCGACACTGAAGCTTTCTTT. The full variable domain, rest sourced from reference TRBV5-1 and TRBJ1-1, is KAGVTQTPRYLIKTRGQQVTLSCSPISGHRSVSWYQQTPGQGLQFLFEYFSETQRNKGNFPGRFSGRQFSNSRSEMNVSTLELGDSALYLCASSHGDSDTEAFFGQGTRLTVV.

CDR3 loop: CAISAGTSGSHPTQYF. The CDR3, as DNA: TGTGCCATCAGTGCCGGGACTAGCGGGTCTCATCCGACCCAGTACTTC. The rearrangement joins TRBV10-3 to TRBJ2-5; 12 bases match TRBD2. Germline assignment: CDR1 ENHRY and CDR2 SYGVKD. The CDR3 totals 16 residues. Unmatched junction bases numbered 10, after V lost 4 bases and J lost 7 bases.

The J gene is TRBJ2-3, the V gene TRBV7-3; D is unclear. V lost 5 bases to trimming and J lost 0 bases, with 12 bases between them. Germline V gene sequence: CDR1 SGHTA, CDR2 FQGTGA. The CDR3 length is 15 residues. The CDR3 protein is CASSPRKSSTDTQYF. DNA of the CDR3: TGTGCCAGCAGCCCCCGTAAATCGAGCACAGATACGCAGTATTTT. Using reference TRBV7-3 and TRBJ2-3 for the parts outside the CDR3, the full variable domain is GAGVSQTPSNKVTEKGKYVELRCDPISGHTALYWYRQSLGQGPEFLIYFQGTGAADDSGLPNDRFFAVRPEGSVSTLKIQRTERGDSAVYLCASSPRKSSTDTQYFGPGTRLTVL.